This T cell receptor (beta chain) comes out of a study of blood T cell repertoires in COVID-19. As for the study in general: Specimens from acute and convalescent COVID-19 originated in the United States, Italy and Spain. PBMCs, B-cell-depleted T cells, or T cells were the source of the cDNA or gDNA that made up the material.

Patients in Seattle were enrolled during active infection, then followed longitudinally. The germline CDR1 and CDR2 sequences are SGDLS and YYNGEE. The CDR3 has 17 residues. Trimming removed 0 bases from V and 5 bases from J; junction bases left unmatched: 11. Per the study methods: Reference gene primer amplification in the assay estimated nucleated cell counts. Produced via immunoSEQ multiplex PCR; TCRdb's table is partial and in-frame only. V and J calls and clone size follow that table, whereas D and trimming were derived from the DNA. This sample has about 90,000 clones, with approximately 88% found just once.

The TCR sequence derives from a man aged 45-65 years with COVID-19, enrolled during active disease. The chain recombines TRBV9 with TRBJ2-5; 9 bases align to TRBD1. Sequencing input: peripheral blood. CDR3 in DNA: TGTGCCAGCAGCGTAGGCGTGGGACAGGGAGGTTCGGAGACCCAGTACTTC. It codes for CASSVGVGQGGSETQYF.